The 21 T cell receptor beta chains below all came from one sample that was sequenced in a study of neurological immune-mediated disorders (dated by TCRdb to the late 2010s). Libraries were prepared through 5' RACE. The sample was run on an Illumina HiSeq 2500. TCRdb redid the processing of the public reads, applying fastp at Q25 and MiXCR, and retained in-frame beta chains. Rows matching on CDR3 protein sequence are summarized as one entry with the most common DNA and genes. Present in this sample are about 79,000 distinct CDR3 sequences, around an eighth of which were seen just once. Roughly 7% of the sample belongs to the ten largest clones. Sequencing used PBMCs. The receptors shown here come from a woman aged 50 to 60 in good health.

This clonotype was seen a handful of times. This sequence joins TRBV5-1 and TRBJ1-2; the D is unclear. Trimming removed 0 bases at V and 0 bases at J, with 6 bases between. This CDR3 is built from 14 residues. Germline loops: CDR1 SGHRS, CDR2 YFSETQ. The CDR3 nucleotides are TGCGCCAGCAGCTTGGTTGGGGCTAACTATGGCTACACCTTC. It translates to CASSLVGANYGYTF.

This clonotype appeared many times. The CDR3 protein is CASSQPWDQSSYNEQFF. The CDR3 nucleotides read TGCGCCAGCAGCCAGCCCTGGGACCAAAGCTCCTACAATGAGCAGTTCTTC. This sequence joins TRBV4-1 and TRBJ2-1; D possibly uses TRBD1 or TRBD2 (5 bases each). The CDR3 length is 17 residues. In germline, CDR1 is MGHRA, CDR2 YSYEKL. Trimming shortened V by 3 bases and J by 0 bases, and 15 bases separated the two germline ends.

The table lists this clonotype with many counts. The chain couples TRBV5-1 to TRBJ2-5; perhaps D is TRBD1 or TRBD2 (5 bases each). V lost 5 bases and J lost 4, with 15 bases in between. CDR1 and CDR2 (germline): SGHRS, YFSETQ. There are 14 residues in the CDR3. In nucleotides, the CDR3 is TGCGCCAGCAGGGCCGGGGCCCCCGTAGAGACCCAGTACTTC. It yields the protein CASRAGAPVETQYF.

This clonotype has ten or more counts. The CDR3 bases are TGTGCCAGCAGCTCACAGCGGGCCCACGGGACCAGCAATCAGCCCCAGCATTTT. Amino acid sequence: CASSSQRAHGTSNQPQHF. The V and J genes are TRBV7-6 and TRBJ1-5; TRBD1 might be the D (5 bases). The V and J ends lost 4 bases and 1 base respectively, with 20 bases between them. The V gene's germline CDR1 is SGHVS and CDR2 FNYEAQ. There are 18 residues in the CDR3.

This clonotype was counted only a few times. The rearrangement uses TRBV6-6 and TRBJ2-6; the D is unclear. The CDR3 sequence is 16 residues long. Germline-derived CDR1 and CDR2 are MNHNY and SVGAGI (reference sequence). V lost 3 bases and J lost 1, with 10 bases in between. CDR3 residues: CASSYFANSGANVLTF. The CDR3 coding sequence is TGTGCCAGCAGTTATTTCGCGAATTCTGGGGCCAACGTCCTGACTTTC.

This clonotype was picked up many times. The V call is TRBV20-1, the J call TRBJ2-2; TRBD1 aligns across 7 bases. Germline V lookup: CDR1 DFQATT, CDR2 SNEGSKA (reference sequence). V lost 1 base and J lost 1; bases outside the gene matches: 3. The CDR3 is 15 residues long. CDR3 bases: TGCAGTGCTAGAGTGGGACAGAAGAACACCGGGGAGCTGTTTTTT. Translation gives CSARVGQKNTGELFF.

This clonotype was seen more than once but under ten times. The gene calls are TRBV20-1 and TRBJ2-5, with D possibly being TRBD2 (5 bases). The germline V gene encodes CDR1 DFQATT and CDR2 SNEGSKA (reference sequence). V lost 0 bases and J 4 bases, leaving 15 bases between the germline ends. The CDR3 consists of 15 residues. This CDR3 is CSARDLGRGGETQYF. The CDR3 DNA follows: TGCAGTGCTAGAGATTTGGGGAGAGGCGGAGAGACCCAGTACTTC.

This clonotype came up many times. The chain is built from TRBV14 and TRBJ2-4; 8 bases are shared with TRBD1. Germline CDR1 reads SGHDN; CDR2 reads FVKESK. V trimming: 1 base; J trimming: 6 bases; junction bases outside the gene matches: 5. The CDR3 length is 15 residues. This CDR3 reads CASSQVLGQGNIQYF. The DNA for the CDR3 is TGTGCCAGCAGCCAAGTCCTCGGACAGGGAAACATTCAGTACTTC.

This clonotype was detected ten times or more. The chain has TRBV27 and TRBJ2-6; perhaps TRBD2 as D (5 bases). Germline lookup yields CDR1 MNHEY and CDR2 SMNVEV (reference sequence). The CDR3 is 19 residues long. Trimming took off 1 base at V and 4 bases at J, with 20 bases between the two ends. CDR3 region: CASSLLASGGLLGANVLTF. The CDR3 nucleotides read TGTGCCAGCAGTTTATTAGCGTCAGGCGGGCTTTTAGGGGCCAACGTCCTGACTTTC. Supplemented by reference TRBV27 and TRBJ2-6, the full variable domain reads EAQVTQNPRYLITVTGKKLTVTCSQNMNHEYMSWYRQDPGLGLRQIYYSMNVEVTDKGDVPEGYKVSRKEKRNFPLILESPSPNQTSLYFCASSLLASGGLLGANVLTFGAGSRLTVL.

As regards this clonotype: A single base separates this from a much larger clone, so it may be a read error. The gene calls are TRBV3-1 and TRBJ1-5; D remains ambiguous. The germline V gene has CDR1 LGHDT and CDR2 YNNKEL (reference sequence). The ends were cut back, 1 base at V and 5 bases at J, with 9 bases in the middle. The CDR3 is 14 amino acids. The CDR3 here is CASSQGRGDQPQHF. CDR3 sequence (DNA): TGTGCCAGCAGCCAAGGACGGGGTGATCAGCCCCAGCATTTT.

The sample holds many counts of this clonotype. The genes are TRBV10-3 and TRBJ2-1, with 15 nucleotides matching TRBD2. The CDR3 spans 18 residues. V trimming: 3 bases; J trimming: 7 bases; junction bases outside the gene matches: 10. Germline V gives CDR1 ENHRY, CDR2 SYGVKD. Written as DNA, the CDR3 is TGTGCCATCAGTGATAACACCGGACTAGCGGGGGGGCAAAATGAGCAGTTCTTC. It specifies CAISDNTGLAGGQNEQFF.

This clonotype was recorded at least ten times. The chain joins TRBV20-1 to TRBJ2-3, with 8 bases lining up with TRBD2. The CDR3 is 17 amino acids. With V trimmed by 0 bases and J by 2 bases, 10 bases remained unmatched. Germline-derived CDR1 and CDR2 are DFQATT and SNEGSKA (reference sequence). The CDR3 loop reads CSARDLAGGTATDTQYF. Written as DNA, the CDR3 is TGCAGTGCTAGAGATCTTGCGGGAGGAACTGCCACAGATACGCAGTATTTT.

Points on this clonotype: At one end, the junction sequence differs from germline, possibly due to a read error. The chain links TRBV7-9 to TRBJ1-1; D call uncertain. Germline V gene data show CDR1 as SEHNR and CDR2 as FQNEAQ (reference sequence). There are 14 residues in the CDR3. CDR3 in amino acids: CVSSARFLGTEAFF. The DNA for the CDR3 is TGTGTCAGCAGCGCTCGATTCCTGGGCACTGAAGCTTTCTTT.

This clonotype was observed at least ten times. The rearrangement links TRBV29-1 to TRBJ1-1; no reliable D call. Germline-derived CDR1 and CDR2 are SQVTM and ANQGSEA. The germline V and J ends were trimmed by 4 bases and 0 bases, with 9 bases remaining between them. CDR3 size: 13 residues. This CDR3 reads CSVAFRLNTEAFF. The DNA for the CDR3 is TGCAGCGTTGCATTCAGGCTGAACACTGAAGCTTTCTTT.

This clonotype was counted at least ten times. This chain uses TRBV20-1 with TRBJ2-7; TRBD2 might be the D (7 bases). In germline, CDR1 is DFQATT, CDR2 SNEGSKA (reference sequence). Trimming removed 5 bases from V and 2 bases from J, with 16 bases in between. There are 14 residues in the CDR3. The CDR3 spells CSARQKGGTYEQYF. The CDR3 DNA reads as TGCAGTGCTCGACAAAAGGGGGGGACCTACGAGCAGTACTTC.

There are many counts of this clonotype. The genes are TRBV15 and TRBJ2-3; D gene uncertain. This CDR3 is 14 amino acids long. Germline V gene sequence: CDR1 LNHNV, CDR2 YYDKDF (reference sequence). Trimming took 5 bases from V and 4 from J, leaving 13 bases between them. The CDR3, as DNA: TGTGCCACCAGCTCCAAGGGCAGCGCAGATACGCAGTATTTT. Encoded protein: CATSSKGSADTQYF.

Of note for this clonotype: This may stem from a read error, because a much larger clone lies one nucleotide away. This rearrangement joins TRBV3-1 to TRBJ2-7; D gene ambiguous. The V and J ends lost 5 bases and 5 bases respectively, with 10 bases between them. This CDR3 is 12 amino acids long. The germline CDR1 and CDR2 sequences are LGHDT and YNNKEL (reference sequence). CDR3 DNA sequence: TGTGCCAGCAGCAAATTAAACAACGAGCAGTACTTC. It encodes CASSKLNNEQYF.

The chain combines TRBV7-2 with TRBJ1-1, with no clear D. This CDR3 comprises 14 residues. Germline V gene sequence: CDR1 SGHTA, CDR2 FQGNSA. The ends were cut back, 4 bases at V and 10 bases at J, with 19 bases in the middle. The CDR3 DNA reads as TGTGCCAGCAGCTGGGTGAGTGTAGGCACGGTAGCTTTCTTT. Its protein product is CASSWVSVGTVAFF. The variable domain in full, completed from reference TRBV7-2 and TRBJ1-1, reads GAGVSQSPSNKVTEKGKDVELRCDPISGHTALYWYRQSLGQGLEFLIYFQGNSAPDKSGLPSDRFSAERTGGSVSTLTIQRTQQEDSAVYLCASSWVSVGTVAFFGQGTRLTVV.

Details on this clonotype: The CDR3 ends on some other residue instead of the conserved phenylalanine or tryptophan, so this is likely a read error. It is unclear where the CDR3 begins or ends on the DNA, so no DNA is shown, and the CDR3 is as TCRdb lists it. The CDR3 reads CATSGPGQGHGYSL. The chain employs TRBV24-1 and TRBJ1-2; the table's D gene call, TRBD1, was not cross checked with the DNA. The CDR3 spans 14 residues, counting both ends. Germline V gene data show CDR1 as KGHDR and CDR2 as SFDVKD.

This clonotype was observed many times. This chain connects TRBV20-1 to TRBJ2-3; D uncertain. CDR1 and CDR2 from the germline V gene are DFQATT and SNEGSKA (reference sequence). This CDR3 has 13 amino acids. The ends were cut back, 6 bases at V and 0 bases at J, with 10 bases in the middle. CDR3 sequence (DNA): TGCAGTGCCCAAGATAGTAGCACAGATACGCAGTATTTT. This encodes CSAQDSSTDTQYF.

The chain combines TRBV7-9 with TRBJ1-2, with D possibly being TRBD1 (6 bases). The CDR3 spans 14 residues. Per the germline V gene, CDR1 is SEHNR and CDR2 is FQNEAQ (reference sequence). Trimming cost V 5 bases and J 8 bases, with 18 bases left between them. The DNA for the CDR3 is TGTGCCAGCAGCCGAGAACAGGGCCAAGAGGGCTACACCTTC. This encodes CASSREQGQEGYTF. The entire variable domain, with the rest obtained from reference TRBV7-9 and TRBJ1-2, is as follows: DTGVSQNPRHKITKRGQNVTFRCDPISEHNRLYWYRQTLGQGPEFLTYFQNEAQLEKSRLLSDRFSAERPKGSFSTLEIQRTEQGDSAMYLCASSREQGQEGYTFGSGTRLTVV.